This passage covers 11 T cell receptor beta chains from one sample sequenced in a study of blood T cells in healthy people across ages. Primed by a sample-barcoded 5' primer and a J-beta primer mix, a second PCR proceeded for roughly 7 to 12 cycles. MiXCR, applied by TCRdb to the 5' RACE reads, yields one record per CDR3 protein. This sample carries 780,000 or so distinct CDR3 sequences, 45% to 70% of them seen once, and the ten largest clones take roughly 25%. The specimen sequenced was blood. Receptors originate from a man between 35 and 55 years old in good health.

This chain links TRBV3-1 with TRBJ2-4; D is ambiguous. Germline CDR1 and CDR2: LGHDT and YNNKEL (reference sequence). CDR3 length: 12 amino acids. The V end was cut by 0 bases, the J end by 15 bases, with 12 bases between. Written as DNA, the CDR3 is TGTGCCAGCAGCCAAGATGGCGCTAGTCTGTACTTC. This gives the protein CASSQDGASLYF.

This clonotype appeared a few times. The gene calls are TRBV6-4 and TRBJ2-7; D not certain. The CDR3 is 15 amino acids. Germline CDR1 MRHNA, CDR2 SNTAGT. V was shortened by 3 bases and J by 4 bases, with 16 bases between the two germline ends. The chain's CDR3 is CASSEKLQESYEQYF. The CDR3 DNA reads as TGTGCCAGCAGTGAGAAGTTGCAGGAATCATACGAGCAGTACTTC.

V is TRBV11-2 and J is TRBJ2-4; 12 bases are shared with TRBD2. The J call is uncertain, as TRBJ2-7 better fits the DNA end. The CDR3 loop spans 14 amino acids. The germline CDR1 and CDR2 sequences are SGHAT and FQNNGV. CDR3 bases: TGTGCCAGCAAACCGACTAGCGGGAGCTACGAGCAGTACTTC. Amino acids: CASKPTSGSYEQYF.

V gene TRBV3-1 combines with J gene TRBJ2-7; 9 bases match TRBD1. The CDR3 consists of 16 residues. V was pared by 6 bases and J by 1 base, with 10 bases of the junction left unmatched. The V gene's germline CDR1 is LGHDT and CDR2 YNNKEL (reference sequence). For the CDR3, the DNA is TGTGCCAGCAGGCAAACCGGGACAGGGAGTTCCTACGAGCAGTACTTC. Translation gives CASRQTGTGSSYEQYF.

This chain connects TRBV7-9 to TRBJ2-6; no definite D call. Germline V gives CDR1 SEHNR, CDR2 FQNEAQ (reference sequence). Trimming shortened V by 2 bases and J by 0 bases, and 8 bases separated the two germline ends. CDR3 length equals 16 residues. CDR3 DNA sequence: TGTGCCAGCAGCTTAAAGAGCCTCTCTGGGGCCAACGTCCTGACTTTC. Protein sequence: CASSLKSLSGANVLTF.

The chain carries TRBV29-1 and TRBJ1-1; a possible D gene is TRBD1 (5 bases). The CDR3 extends over 14 amino acids. V lost 4 bases, J lost 0 bases, and 12 bases lay in between. Germline V gene lookup returns CDR1 SQVTM and CDR2 ANQGSEA. CDR3 coding DNA: TGCAGCGTTGTAAAGGGGTCCATGAACACTGAAGCTTTCTTT. Protein sequence: CSVVKGSMNTEAFF.

This clonotype was picked up a small number of times. The rearrangement uses TRBV14 and TRBJ1-6, with TRBD1 identical over 8 bases. Germline-derived CDR1 and CDR2 are SGHDN and FVKESK. The CDR3 length is 16 residues. J gave up 6 bases and V 1 base, and 5 bases lay outside the gene matches. The CDR3 nucleotides are TGTGCCAGCAGCCAAGTGGCAGGACAGGGTAATTCACCCCTCCACTTT. This gives the protein CASSQVAGQGNSPLHF. Supplemented by reference TRBV14 and TRBJ1-6, the full variable domain reads EAGVTQFPSHSVIEKGQTVTLRCDPISGHDNLYWYRRVMGKEIKFLLHFVKESKQDESGMPNNRFLAERTGGTYSTLKVQPAELEDSGVYFCASSQVAGQGNSPLHFGNGTRLTVT.

The chain couples TRBV5-1 to TRBJ2-5, with D tentatively TRBD1 (7 bases). V lost 4 bases and J 1 base, leaving 17 bases between the germline ends. This CDR3 is 16 amino acids long. Germline CDR1 is SGHRS and CDR2 is YFSETQ. CDR3: CASSPLGGGSQETQYF. CDR3 nucleotides: TGCGCCAGCAGCCCCCTAGGAGGGGGCTCCCAAGAGACCCAGTACTTC.

The chain is built from TRBV29-1 and TRBJ2-7; D gene uncertain. The CDR3 runs to 13 residues. V was cut by 5 bases and J by 1 base, with 12 bases left in between. Germline V CDR1 and CDR2: SQVTM, ANQGSEA. CDR3 residues: CSVRSAASYEQYF. Here the CDR3 DNA reads TGCAGCGTTAGGAGTGCAGCATCCTACGAGCAGTACTTC.

The chain joins TRBV29-1 to TRBJ2-3; 12 nucleotides match TRBD2. V lost 1 base and J lost 5; bases outside the gene matches: 4. The CDR3 is made up of 15 amino acids. Germline values: CDR1 SQVTM, CDR2 ANQGSEA. The CDR3 is CSVEGLAGGIDTQYF. The CDR3 DNA is TGCAGCGTTGAAGGGCTAGCGGGGGGGATAGATACGCAGTATTTT.

The V gene is TRBV10-3, the J gene TRBJ2-2; TRBD2 matches at 8 bases. CDR3 length: 17 amino acids. V lost 5 bases to trimming and J lost 2 bases; unmatched junction nucleotides: 10. Germline assignment: CDR1 ENHRY and CDR2 SYGVKD. The DNA of the CDR3 is TGTGCCATCAGTACGGGACTAGGATCGGCCAACACCGGGGAGCTGTTTTTT. Translating it yields CAISTGLGSANTGELFF.